In its sample, the clone carrying this T cell receptor (beta chain) was seen a few times. Other DNA sequences in the sample encode the same CDR3. The data belong to a study of cytomegalovirus exposure and HLA in healthy donors. Study-level information: Assignment to the Caucasian-associated ancestry cluster applied to around 76% of the approximately 400 genotyped donors.

Primers: 60 Vbeta forward and 13 Jbeta reverse. The data were produced by immunoSEQ multiplex PCR, yet TCRdb's version contains in-frame clones alone and is incomplete. The repertoire has tens of thousands of clones, 73% of them found once; the top ten carry 5.4%. Per germline, CDR1 SGHNT and CDR2 YYREEE (reference sequence). V shed 2 bases and J shed 2 bases, with 10 bases lying between them. The CDR3 is 14 residues long. The chain is built from TRBV5-4 and TRBJ1-2; maybe TRBD1 (6 bases). The sample taken for sequencing was PBMCs. This receptor was identified in a man over 45 in good health and CMV-seronegative. CDR3 residues: CASSLAGGNYGYTF. The CDR3, as DNA: TGTGCCAGCAGCTTAGCGGGGGGCAACTATGGCTACACCTTC.